Only one count was recorded for the clone carrying this T cell receptor beta chain. The sample is drawn from a study of T cell changes during pregnancy in multiple sclerosis. Sequencing was performed with immunoSEQ multiplex PCR; in TCRdb, only in-frame clones are kept and a portion is missing. The table lists tens of thousands of clones, about 93% of them singletons, with approximately 0.93% in the top ten. Germline loops: CDR1 SEHNR, CDR2 FQNEAQ (reference sequence). The V and J ends lost 6 bases and 4 bases, in that order; junction bases with no gene match: 6. The CDR3 sequence is 14 residues long.

The sequence came from a female donor with multiple sclerosis, enrolled in a pregnancy study. The V and J genes are TRBV7-9 and TRBJ2-3, with 8 bases that match TRBD2. Here the sequenced sample was peripheral blood, taken in the first trimester of pregnancy. CDR3 protein: CASRRAGEPDTQYF. The DNA for the CDR3 is TGTGCCAGCAGAAGAGCGGGGGAACCAGATACGCAGTATTTT.